The text below deals with one T cell receptor beta chain. Its antigen is not known. Some clones are missing from TCRdb's copy, which holds only in-frame ones; the method was immunoSEQ multiplex PCR. The sample contains about 77,000 clones, around nine tenths of which appear only once. These data come from a study of OX40 agonist ivuxolimab in advanced cancers. Study at large: Cohort: around 86% men, mean age approximately 66, aged about 23 to 79. Partial responses occurred in three patients (one hepatocellular carcinoma, two cutaneous melanoma). General study points: Certain nonresponders additionally had low normalized T-cell clonal expansion.

Trimming left V 8 bases short and J 9 bases short, with 10 bases between. Germline values: CDR1 LNHDA, CDR2 SQIVND (reference sequence). This CDR3 region has 10 residues. This chain uses TRBV19 with TRBJ1-2, with D perhaps TRBD1 (5 bases). The clonotype originates from an adult with an advanced solid tumor such as melanoma, head and neck, liver or kidney cancer. Sequenced material: CD4+ or CD8+ T cells sorted from blood, taken in a trial of the OX40 agonist ivuxolimab. CDR3 nucleotides: TGTGCCAGTGGGGCCATACGCTACACCTTC. Its protein product is CASGAIRYTF.